This T cell receptor beta chain derives from a study of T cell clones after liver transplantation (dated by TCRdb to about 2019). About the investigation overall: The samples were obtained from ITN030ST, a randomized trial that attempted immunosuppression withdrawal within 2 years after liver transplantation. Donor-reactive T cell clones were identified by TCRbeta sequencing following a pre-transplant mixed lymphocyte reaction and were subsequently tracked in post-transplant blood. As an antigen-independent comparator for donor-reactive sequences, third party-reactive TCRbeta sequences were also identified from pre-transplant MLRs. Of the eight recipients, a few were HCV-positive, while the remaining recipients had been transplanted for non-autoimmune, non-viral indications. The subjects received no induction therapy and were kept on standard immunosuppression until randomization at 12-24 months post-transplant. Tolerance meant complete immunosuppression withdrawal for at least one year without liver enzymes rising beyond twice the upper limit of normal. Blood samples were collected pre-transplant, pre-randomization before withdrawal, and post-randomization after either full withdrawal or failed withdrawal. Of the 8 liver transplant recipients making up the studied cohort, 3 were classified as tolerant and 5 as non-tolerant.

The sample's time point, from its label and the paper: pre-transplant. Unstimulated PBMCs, after thawing, were stained for CD3, CD4 and CD8 and then FACS-sorted into CD3+CD4+ and CD3+CD8+ populations. Each of the 8 studied subjects was randomized to immunosuppression withdrawal. The Qiagen DNeasy Blood and Tissue Kit was used for isolation of genomic DNA. This clone has just a few counts. Its antigen remains unidentified. Per-nucleotide qualities are absent, and no much larger clonotype sits a single base away. Using immunoSEQ, frozen genomic DNA was subjected to high-throughput TCRbeta CDR3 sequencing, a process that included PCR amplification, mapping, bias correction and internal controls. The paper's data handling went like this. Only productive rearrangements were retained, with each unique TCRbeta sequence defined by its CDR3 nucleotide sequence together with its V and J gene. A sequence counted as donor-reactive only if the sequence showed at least 5-fold expansion in CFSE-low cells compared with unstimulated pre-transplant cells and had a frequency of at least 0.01%. Minimum frequency thresholds were set for each subject based on the unstimulated sample with the lowest template count, ensuring at least 90% detection power. Jensen-Shannon divergence between the top 1000 TCRbeta sequences after and before transplant was used to measure repertoire turnover. Two-sided Fisher's exact tests were used to test for changes in how often donor-reactive sequences were detected. Not all clones reach the TCRdb copy of this immuneACCESS table, which keeps in-frame sequences only. Checked studies attribute under half of the gap to unresolved V genes and leave the rest unexplained. That table furnishes V, J and clone size, whereas the DNA furnished D and trimming. Counted in this sample were more than 95,000 clones; around 86% of them appeared once. In total, the top ten clones hold just under 1% of the sample.

Points the paper makes about the study in general: When repertoire turnover was accounted for, significantly reduced detection of donor-reactive sequences was found in 7 of 8 subjects for CD4 and in 8 of 8 subjects for CD8. The conclusions were preliminary, being limited by small, heterogeneous patient numbers and by non-standardized post-transplant time points. Without allograft tissue specimens, donor-reactive T cells may have migrated into the graft rather than being deleted. Circulating donor-reactive CD4 TCRbeta sequences fell significantly post-transplant in 5 of 8 subjects, irrespective of tolerance or HCV status. A greater decline was seen for donor-reactive sequences than for third party-reactive sequences, suggesting partial antigen-specific deletion unrelated to withdrawal success. Low numbers of available donor cells limited the measurable donor-reactive repertoire in two subjects.

This TCR was recovered from a human donor who received a liver transplant. Material: CD4+ T cells from blood, obtained before liver transplant.

The sequenced DNA: TGCGCCAGCAGCGGCGGGCTCGAAGGCGAAAAACTGTTTTTT. This yields the protein CASSGGLEGEKLFF. Recombination linked TRBV5-1 to TRBJ1-4; the D gene identity is not certain. The germline V gene encodes CDR1 SGHRS and CDR2 YFSETQ. Measured from the cysteine to the phenylalanine, the CDR3 is 14 residues long. The CDR3 DNA has 42 bases and is translated from base 1. V was cut back by 4 bases and J by 8 bases, leaving a gap of 15 bases between them.